This TCR beta chain comes out of a study of T cell repertoires in cytomegalovirus infection. As for the study in general: Alongside well-studied HLA-B-restricted CMV epitopes, recently identified HLA-C-restricted CMV epitopes were also used. Study results and limitations: In two of eight donors, the top clonotype was HLA-C-restricted CMV-specific. Adding up the frequency of public TCR beta families identified people who carried CMV plus the relevant HLA.

TCRdb analysed the reads with MiXCR anew, one entry per CDR3 protein. The data hold about 400,000 distinct CDR3 sequences, with around a third observed a single time. In regard to this clonotype: Its matching antigen is unknown.

The CDR3 has 15 amino acids. Germline CDR1 and CDR2: SGHNT and YENEEA. The V segment lost 0 bases and the J segment 10 bases; nucleotides outside the gene matches: 6. This sequence originates from a human donor in good health (CMV status not recorded). Some clones in this sample may be carry-over from other donors' samples. This sample comprised cultured PBMCs, obtained from culture after CMV antigen stimulation. V gene TRBV11-3 combines with J gene TRBJ2-1; 10 bases are shared with TRBD2. Here the CDR3 reads CASSLEAGGPLEQFF. The CDR3 DNA reads TGTGCCAGCAGCTTAGAAGCGGGAGGGCCCCTAGAGCAGTTCTTC.